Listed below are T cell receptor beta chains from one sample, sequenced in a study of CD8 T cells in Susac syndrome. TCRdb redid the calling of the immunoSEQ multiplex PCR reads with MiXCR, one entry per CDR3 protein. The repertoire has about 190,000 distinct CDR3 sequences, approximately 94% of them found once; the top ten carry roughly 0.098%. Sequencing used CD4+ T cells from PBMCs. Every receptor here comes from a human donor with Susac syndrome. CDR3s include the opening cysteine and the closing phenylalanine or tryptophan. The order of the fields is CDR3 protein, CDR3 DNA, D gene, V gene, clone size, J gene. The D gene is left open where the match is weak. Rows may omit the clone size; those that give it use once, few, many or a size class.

CDR3 protein: CASSQDSSGRVLFF
CDR3 DNA: TGTGCCAGCAGCCAAGATTCCTCGGGAAGGGTTCTGTTTTTT
D gene: NA
V gene: TRBV3-1
clone size: NA
J gene: TRBJ2-2

CDR3 protein: CAWSEGDTGELFF
CDR3 DNA: TGTGCCTGGAGTGAAGGGGACACCGGGGAGCTGTTTTTT
D gene: NA
V gene: TRBV30
clone size: NA
J gene: TRBJ2-2

CDR3 protein: CSVENGLYGYTF
CDR3 DNA: TGCAGCGTTGAGAACGGTCTCTATGGCTACACCTTC
D gene: NA
V gene: TRBV29-1
clone size: NA
J gene: TRBJ1-2

CDR3 protein: CASSTHRGANEKLFF
CDR3 DNA: TGTGCCAGCAGCACCCACAGGGGAGCTAATGAAAAACTGTTTTTT
D gene: TRBD1
V gene: TRBV7-2
clone size: NA
J gene: TRBJ1-4

CDR3 protein: CASFDRVRQPQHF
CDR3 DNA: TGTGCCAGCTTTGACAGGGTACGGCAGCCCCAGCATTTT
D gene: TRBD1
V gene: TRBV2
clone size: NA
J gene: TRBJ1-5

CDR3 protein: CASSRQGRSYEQYF
CDR3 DNA: TGTGCCAGCAGTCGACAGGGGCGGTCCTACGAGCAGTACTTC
D gene: TRBD1
V gene: TRBV12-3/TRBV12-4
clone size: NA
J gene: TRBJ2-7

CDR3 protein: CASSSDRAGANVLTF
CDR3 DNA: TGTGCCAGCAGCTCCGACAGGGCTGGGGCCAACGTCCTGACTTTC
D gene: TRBD1
V gene: TRBV7-6
clone size: once
J gene: TRBJ2-6

CDR3 protein: CAWSQGNGLETQYF
CDR3 DNA: TGTGCCTGGAGTCAGGGAAACGGCCTTGAGACCCAGTACTTC
D gene: NA
V gene: TRBV30
clone size: NA
J gene: TRBJ2-5

CDR3 protein: CSARRATNEKLFF
CDR3 DNA: TGCAGTGCTCGCCGGGCAACAAATGAAAAACTGTTTTTT
D gene: NA
V gene: TRBV20-1
clone size: NA
J gene: TRBJ1-4

CDR3 protein: CSARASGGRWNNEQFF
CDR3 DNA: TGCAGTGCTAGGGCTAGCGGGGGCCGGTGGAATAATGAGCAGTTCTTC
D gene: TRBD2
V gene: TRBV20-1
clone size: NA
J gene: TRBJ2-1

CDR3 protein: CASTGYNEQFF
CDR3 DNA: TGTGCCAGCACAGGCTACAATGAGCAGTTCTTC
D gene: NA
V gene: TRBV25-1
clone size: NA
J gene: TRBJ2-1

CDR3 protein: CASSQRGPGLAETYQETQYF
CDR3 DNA: TGTGCCAGCAGCCAGCGTGGCCCGGGACTAGCGGAGACGTACCAAGAGACCCAGTACTTC
D gene: TRBD2
V gene: TRBV4-2
clone size: NA
J gene: TRBJ2-5

CDR3 protein: CSTHYGTGENGYTF
CDR3 DNA: TGCAGTACCCATTATGGGACAGGAGAAAATGGCTACACCTTC
D gene: TRBD1
V gene: TRBV20-1
clone size: once
J gene: TRBJ1-2

CDR3 protein: CASSVAEETQYF
CDR3 DNA: TGTGCCAGCAGCGTAGCCGAAGAGACCCAGTACTTC
D gene: NA
V gene: TRBV9
clone size: NA
J gene: TRBJ2-5

CDR3 protein: CASRGTERETQYF
CDR3 DNA: TGTGCCAGCAGGGGGACGGAGCGGGAGACCCAGTACTTC
D gene: NA
V gene: TRBV6-2/TRBV6-3
clone size: NA
J gene: TRBJ2-5

CDR3 protein: CASSLTGTSDNEQFF
CDR3 DNA: TGTGCCAGCAGTCTAACCGGGACTAGCGACAATGAGCAGTTCTTC
D gene: TRBD2
V gene: TRBV12-3/TRBV12-4
clone size: NA
J gene: TRBJ2-1

CDR3 protein: CASSVSSENTQYF
CDR3 DNA: TGTGCCAGCAGTGTTTCTAGCGAAAATACGCAGTATTTT
D gene: NA
V gene: TRBV12-3/TRBV12-4
clone size: NA
J gene: TRBJ2-3

CDR3 protein: CASFPVRDRRYNEQFF
CDR3 DNA: TGTGCCAGCTTCCCAGTCCGGGACAGACGCTACAATGAGCAGTTCTTC
D gene: TRBD1
V gene: TRBV2
clone size: NA
J gene: TRBJ2-1

CDR3 protein: CASSLTGDPYNEQFF
CDR3 DNA: TGCGCCAGCAGCTTGACAGGTGACCCATACAATGAGCAGTTCTTC
D gene: NA
V gene: TRBV5-1
clone size: NA
J gene: TRBJ2-1

CDR3 protein: CASSTRTGKETQYF
CDR3 DNA: TGTGCCAGCAGCACTAGGACAGGGAAAGAGACCCAGTACTTC
D gene: TRBD1
V gene: TRBV3-1
clone size: NA
J gene: TRBJ2-5

CDR3 protein: CSVAFRELTEAFF
CDR3 DNA: TGCAGCGTTGCGTTCAGGGAACTTACTGAAGCTTTCTTT
D gene: NA
V gene: TRBV29-1
clone size: NA
J gene: TRBJ1-1

CDR3 protein: CSVEDPAHNEQFF
CDR3 DNA: TGCAGCGTTGAAGACCCGGCCCACAATGAGCAGTTCTTC
D gene: NA
V gene: TRBV29-1
clone size: NA
J gene: TRBJ2-1